Listed here is a single TCR beta chain. From germline, CDR1 is MDHEN and CDR2 SYDVKM. The CDR3 contains 13 residues. Trimming stripped 1 base from V and 0 bases from J, with 3 bases between. This sample was taken from a study of T cell responses to AZD1222 COVID-19 vaccine. Produced via immunoSEQ multiplex PCR; TCRdb's table is partial and in-frame only. The data show some 150,000 clones, with 90% seen just once and over 1.5% held by the top ten. Sequencing was performed on peripheral blood, taken on day 0 of AZD1222 vaccination. The origin of this receptor is an adult in good health. The V call is TRBV28, the J call TRBJ1-2; D is undetermined. The CDR3 sequence: CASSLFSNYGYTF. The CDR3 DNA reads as TGTGCCAGCAGTTTATTTTCTAACTATGGCTACACCTTC.